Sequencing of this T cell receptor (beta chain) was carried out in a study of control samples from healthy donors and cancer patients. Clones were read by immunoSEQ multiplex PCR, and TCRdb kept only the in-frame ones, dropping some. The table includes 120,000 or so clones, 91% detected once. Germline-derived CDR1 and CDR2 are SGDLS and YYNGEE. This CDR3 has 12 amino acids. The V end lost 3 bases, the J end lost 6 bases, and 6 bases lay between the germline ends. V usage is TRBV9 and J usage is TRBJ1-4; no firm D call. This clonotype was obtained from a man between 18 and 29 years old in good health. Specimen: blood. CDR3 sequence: CASSGLDEKLFF. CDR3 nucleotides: TGTGCCAGCAGCGGCTTGGATGAAAAACTGTTTTTT.